Given below is one TCR beta chain in context. Its antigen is undetermined. This entry is derived from a study of cytotoxic CD8 clonotypes in ibrutinib-treated CLL. This CDR3 contains 14 residues. Trimming removed 0 bases at V and 4 bases at J, with 10 bases between. Germline assignment: CDR1 LGHNA and CDR2 YNFKEQ. Study outcomes and limitations: With treatment, public clonotypes, which were uncommon, either contracted or remained stable.

Generated by immunoSEQ multiplex PCR, the TCRdb table keeps only in-frame clones and is missing some. This table holds about 89,000 clones, around four fifths found once. The chain couples TRBV4-2 to TRBJ2-7; D may match TRBD1 or TRBD2 (5 bases each). The TCR originated in a human donor with chronic lymphocytic leukemia. The starting material was PBMCs, obtained after 12 months of ibrutinib treatment. CDR3 sequence: CASSQDFEGYEQYF. CDR3 DNA sequence: TGTGCCAGCAGCCAAGATTTCGAGGGGTACGAGCAGTACTTC.